This TCR beta chain was documented in a study of shared clonotypes between healthy human individuals. V gave up 0 bases and J gave up 5 bases; unmatched junction bases: 3. The CDR3 length is 15 residues. CDR1 and CDR2 from the germline V gene are SGDLS and YYNGEE. The data were produced by immunoSEQ multiplex PCR, yet TCRdb's version contains in-frame clones alone and is incomplete. The sample has around 1,000,000 clones, 70% to 80% seen once. The specimen was memory CD4+ T cells from PBMCs. Subset in this sample: CD45RA-negative fraction. The sequence was obtained from a man aged 18 to 35 in good health. Some clones in this sample may be carry-over from other donors' samples. The chain is built from TRBV9 and TRBJ2-2; TRBD1 matches at 8 bases. DNA for the CDR3: TGTGCCAGCAGCGTAGTTCAGGGGGCGACCGGGGAGCTGTTTTTT. Protein product: CASSVVQGATGELFF.